One and the same sample provided the 11 T cell receptor beta chains below, sequenced in a study of cytomegalovirus exposure and HLA in healthy donors. The PCR ran on 60 Vbeta and 13 Jbeta primers. The protocol was immunoSEQ multiplex PCR, while the TCRdb copy is restricted to in-frame clones and leaves out a portion. The sample carries roughly 87,000 clones, around 79% recorded once. Source material: PBMCs. These receptors were obtained from a middle-aged woman in good health and CMV-seropositive.

V gene TRBV18 combines with J gene TRBJ2-3; tentatively, D is TRBD2 (5 bases). V gave up 6 bases and J gave up 4 bases, with 11 bases separating them. This CDR3 comprises 13 residues. Looked up from germline, CDR1 is KGHSH and CDR2 is LQKENI. CDR3 in amino acids: CASSRELADTQYF. DNA of the CDR3: TGTGCCAGCTCCCGGGAACTAGCAGATACGCAGTATTTT.

V and J are TRBV7-8 and TRBJ2-7; D remains ambiguous. The germline V gene has CDR1 SGHVS and CDR2 FQNEAQ. Trimming took off 5 bases at V and 5 bases at J, with 10 bases between the two ends. This CDR3 is built from 12 residues. CDR3 loop: CASSNRRNEQYF. The CDR3 nucleotides are TGTGCCAGCAGCAACCGGCGGAACGAGCAGTACTTC.

This clone was found a few times. The chain combines TRBV29-1 with TRBJ1-1; D might be TRBD1 (6 bases). Trimming removed 5 bases at V and 1 base at J, with 8 bases between. Per the germline V gene, CDR1 is SQVTM and CDR2 is ANQGSEA. The CDR3 spans 12 residues. In DNA form, the CDR3 reads TGCAGCGTTACGACAGGGAACACTGAAGCTTTCTTT. This gives the protein CSVTTGNTEAFF.

V and J are TRBV7-9 and TRBJ2-5; TRBD1 matches 8 bases. Matching the DNA end better, TRBJ2-7 makes the J call doubtful. Per germline, CDR1 SEHNR and CDR2 FQNEAQ (reference sequence). CDR3 length equals 19 residues. Written as DNA, the CDR3 is TGTGCCAGCAGCTTAGTTGGTCCAGGGGGCGCGGACGTGGACTACGAGCAGTACTTC. This encodes CASSLVGPGGADVDYEQYF.

This chain uses TRBV9 with TRBJ1-2; D might be TRBD1 (6 bases). CDR3 length: 13 amino acids. Germline V CDR1 and CDR2: SGDLS, YYNGEE. The V gene lost 6 bases and the J gene lost 3 bases, with 12 bases spanning the gap. The CDR3 reads CASTGGAYYGYTF. CDR3 bases: TGTGCCAGCACCGGGGGGGCCTACTATGGCTACACCTTC.

The CDR3 DNA reads TGTGCCAGCAGTTTTACGGGGATCGCGTACAATGAGCAGTTCTTC. Translated: CASSFTGIAYNEQFF. This chain connects TRBV28 to TRBJ2-1; perhaps TRBD2 as D (5 bases). V lost 3 bases and J lost 4, with 13 bases in between. Per the germline V gene, CDR1 is MDHEN and CDR2 is SYDVKM. There are 15 residues in the CDR3.

This chain's CDR3 is CASSPTTKTEAFF. CDR3 sequence (DNA): TGTGCCAGCAGCCCTACGACTAAGACTGAAGCTTTCTTT. The chain links TRBV9 to TRBJ1-1, with no clear D. CDR1 SGDLS and CDR2 YYNGEE come from the germline V gene. V dropped 4 bases and J dropped 5 bases, with 12 bases sitting between them. This CDR3 spans 13 amino acids.

The chain has TRBV29-1 and TRBJ1-4; D not certain. The CDR3 length is 14 residues. The V and J ends lost 2 bases and 8 bases respectively, with 15 bases between them. Germline V CDR1 and CDR2: SQVTM, ANQGSEA. CDR3 region: CSVESEDQGEKLFF. The DNA of the CDR3 is TGCAGCGTTGAATCGGAGGACCAAGGGGAAAAACTGTTTTTT.

The chain couples TRBV19 to TRBJ2-1, with TRBD1 identical over 7 bases. Germline CDR1 is LNHDA and CDR2 is SQIVND (reference sequence). The V segment lost 4 bases and the J segment 6 bases; nucleotides outside the gene matches: 6. This CDR3 region has 14 residues. CDR3 bases: TGTGCCAGTAGTAAAAGGGGACAGCTCAATGAGCAGTTCTTC. It is translated as CASSKRGQLNEQFF. The whole variable domain, filled in from reference TRBV19 and TRBJ2-1, reads DGGITQSPKYLFRKEGQNVTLSCEQNLNHDAMYWYRQDPGQGLRLIYYSQIVNDFQKGDIAEGYSVSREKKESFPLTVTSAQKNPTAFYLCASSKRGQLNEQFFGPGTRLTVL.

The table lists this clone with a count of one. The chain carries TRBV15 and TRBJ1-2, with TRBD1 matching over 8 bases. The CDR3 is 15 amino acids. The germline V gene has CDR1 LNHNV and CDR2 YYDKDF (reference sequence). Germline trimming cut 1 base from V and 4 bases from J; bases unmatched to any gene: 5. CDR3 nucleotides: TGTGCCACCAGCAGAGTGTCAGGGGGCACCTATGGCTACACCTTC. It translates to CATSRVSGGTYGYTF.

The genes are TRBV19 and TRBJ1-1; the D gene is possibly TRBD1 (6 bases). The CDR3 is made up of 21 amino acids. The V gene's germline CDR1 is LNHDA and CDR2 SQIVND (reference sequence). Trimming shortened V by 5 bases and J by 0 bases, and 31 bases separated the two germline ends. This CDR3 reads CASSPRGWPILPITMNTEAFF. DNA of the CDR3: TGTGCCAGTAGTCCTAGGGGGTGGCCAATCCTACCAATAACTATGAACACTGAAGCTTTCTTT.